This TCR beta chain was captured by sequencing in a study of PD-L1 blockade in urothelial cancer. Overall study context: Blood analysis was done at 3 weeks (second dose) and 6 weeks after treatment began.

Time point indicated: pretreatment peripheral blood. Germline V gene lookup returns CDR1 SGHNT and CDR2 YYREEE (reference sequence). This CDR3 spans 15 amino acids. V was cut by 4 bases and J by 1 base, with 11 bases left in between. The table came from immunoSEQ multiplex PCR; TCRdb's copy has only in-frame clones and leaves some out. The sample lists almost 90,000 clones, roughly 84% occurring once. The clonotype originates from a man in his sixties with urothelial cancer. V and J are TRBV5-4 and TRBJ2-2; D perhaps matches TRBD1 (6 bases). Source: PBMCs, taken around atezolizumab (anti-PD-L1) treatment. The CDR3 DNA reads as TGTGCCAGCAGCGACAGGACGAAGAACACCGGGGAGCTGTTTTTT. Residues: CASSDRTKNTGELFF. Filled out from reference TRBV5-4 and TRBJ2-2, the complete variable domain reads ETGVTQSPTHLIKTRGQQVTLRCSSQSGHNTVSWYQQALGQGPQFIFQYYREEENGRGNFPPRFSGLQFPNYSSELNVNALELDDSALYLCASSDRTKNTGELFFGEGSRLTVL.